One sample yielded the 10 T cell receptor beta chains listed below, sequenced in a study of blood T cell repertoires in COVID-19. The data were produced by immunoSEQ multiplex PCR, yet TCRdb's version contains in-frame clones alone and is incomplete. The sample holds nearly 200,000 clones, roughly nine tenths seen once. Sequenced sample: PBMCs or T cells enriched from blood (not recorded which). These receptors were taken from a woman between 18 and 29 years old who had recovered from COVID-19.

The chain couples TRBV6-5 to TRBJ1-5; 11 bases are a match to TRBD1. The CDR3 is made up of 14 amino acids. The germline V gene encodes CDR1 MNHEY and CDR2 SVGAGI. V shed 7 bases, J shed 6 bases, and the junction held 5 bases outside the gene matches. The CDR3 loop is CASNGQGASQPQHF. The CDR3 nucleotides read TGTGCCAGCAACGGACAGGGGGCTAGTCAGCCCCAGCATTTT.

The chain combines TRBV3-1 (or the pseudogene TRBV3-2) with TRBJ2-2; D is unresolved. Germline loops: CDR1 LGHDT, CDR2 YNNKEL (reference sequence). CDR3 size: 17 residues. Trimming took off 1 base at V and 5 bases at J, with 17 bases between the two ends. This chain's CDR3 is CASSQAVQRGFTGELFF. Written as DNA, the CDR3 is TGTGCCAGCAGCCAAGCAGTCCAGCGAGGATTTACCGGGGAGCTGTTTTTT.

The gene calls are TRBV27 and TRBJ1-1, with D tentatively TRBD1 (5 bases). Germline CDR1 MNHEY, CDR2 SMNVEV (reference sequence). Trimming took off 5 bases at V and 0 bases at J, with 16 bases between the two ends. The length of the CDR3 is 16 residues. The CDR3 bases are TGTGCCAGCAGTCCGACGACCGGGACTCTGAACACTGAAGCTTTCTTT. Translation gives CASSPTTGTLNTEAFF.

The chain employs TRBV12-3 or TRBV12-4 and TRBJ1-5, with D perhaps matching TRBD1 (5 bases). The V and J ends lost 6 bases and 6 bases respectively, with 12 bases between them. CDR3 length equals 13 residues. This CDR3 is CASSPGTVQPQHF. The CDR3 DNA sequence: TGTGCCAGCAGCCCAGGGACTGTTCAGCCCCAGCATTTT.

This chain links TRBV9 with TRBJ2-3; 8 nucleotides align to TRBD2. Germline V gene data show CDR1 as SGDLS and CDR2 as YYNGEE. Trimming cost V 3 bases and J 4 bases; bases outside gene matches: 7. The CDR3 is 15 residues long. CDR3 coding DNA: TGTGCCAGCAGCGCCCTCGGGGGGGCCGCAGATACGCAGTATTTT. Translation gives CASSALGGAADTQYF.

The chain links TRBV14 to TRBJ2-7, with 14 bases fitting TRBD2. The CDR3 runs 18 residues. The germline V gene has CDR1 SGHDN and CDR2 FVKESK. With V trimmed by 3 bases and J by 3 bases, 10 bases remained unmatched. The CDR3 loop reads CASSQAAGLAGDGYEQYF. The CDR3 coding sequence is TGTGCCAGCAGCCAGGCCGCGGGACTAGCGGGGGACGGCTACGAGCAGTACTTC.

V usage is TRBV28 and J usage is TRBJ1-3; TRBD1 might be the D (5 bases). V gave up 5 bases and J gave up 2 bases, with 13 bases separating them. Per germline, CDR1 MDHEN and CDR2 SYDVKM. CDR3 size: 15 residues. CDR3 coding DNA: TGTGCCAGCAGTCCCCCGGACATACCTGGAAACACCATATATTTT. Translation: CASSPPDIPGNTIYF.

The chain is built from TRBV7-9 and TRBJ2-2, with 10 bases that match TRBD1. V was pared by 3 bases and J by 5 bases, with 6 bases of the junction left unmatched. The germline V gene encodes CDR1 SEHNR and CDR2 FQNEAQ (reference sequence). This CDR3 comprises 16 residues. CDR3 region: CASSFPGQGLTGELFF. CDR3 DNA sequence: TGTGCCAGCAGCTTCCCGGGACAGGGGCTTACCGGGGAGCTGTTTTTT.

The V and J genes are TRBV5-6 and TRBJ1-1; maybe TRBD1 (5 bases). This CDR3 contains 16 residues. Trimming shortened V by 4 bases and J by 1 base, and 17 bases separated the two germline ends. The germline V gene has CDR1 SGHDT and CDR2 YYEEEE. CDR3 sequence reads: CASSTTFRVQNTEAFF. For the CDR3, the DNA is TGTGCCAGCAGCACCACCTTCAGGGTCCAGAACACTGAAGCTTTCTTT.

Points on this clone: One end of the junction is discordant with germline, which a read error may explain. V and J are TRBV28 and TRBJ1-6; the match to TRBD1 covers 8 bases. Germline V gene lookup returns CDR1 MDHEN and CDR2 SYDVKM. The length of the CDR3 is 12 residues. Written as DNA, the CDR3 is TGTGCCAGCAGTTCTCGGACAGGGCCCTCGAGCTTT. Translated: CASSSRTGPSSF.